The entry below describes one T cell receptor (beta chain). Its antigen is unidentified. CDR3 length equals 16 residues. The junction had 11 bases not matched to a gene; V was cut back by 6 bases and J by 4 bases. This specimen comes from a study of T cells in Graves' hyperthyroidism and ophthalmopathy. Across the whole study: It was at initial diagnosis, before any treatment, that peripheral blood was collected. Study-level points and caveats: Blood samples included most of the expanded thyroid clonotypes exceeding 0.001.

An absence of ophthalmopathy progression within 18 months meant stable Graves' hyperthyroidism. RNA transcripts were the template for amplifying TCR beta CDR3 regions. The TCR CDR3 first-round RT-PCR relied on the HTBI primer set. One entry per CDR3 protein results from TCRdb running MiXCR on the multiplex PCR reads. Here the sample spans around 450,000 distinct CDR3 sequences, roughly 14% being singletons. The specimen sequenced was blood. The chain links TRBV12-3 or TRBV12-4 to TRBJ2-2, with 7 positions matching TRBD2. The TCR comes from a woman under 30 with Graves' hyperthyroidism. The CDR3 region is CASSRPVGGTTGELFF. The DNA of the CDR3 is TGTGCCAGCAGCCGTCCCGTGGGGGGGACCACCGGGGAGCTGTTTTTT.